This entry features one T cell receptor (beta chain) sequence. The data were obtained in a study of blood T cell repertoires in COVID-19. The wider study: Material from acute and convalescent COVID-19 was sourced from the United States, Italy and Spain. PBMCs, B-cell-depleted T cells, or T cells were the source of the cDNA or gDNA that made up the material.

Looked up from germline, CDR1 is SGHKS and CDR2 is YYEKEE (reference sequence). The CDR3 contains 16 residues. Trimming cost V 5 bases and J 4 bases; bases outside gene matches: 12. Original handling: Cell counts per sample came from amplifying reference gene primers. TCRdb's copy holds only in-frame clones and misses some; the assay was immunoSEQ multiplex PCR. V and J calls and clone size are given by that table; D and trimming were obtained from the DNA. The sample lists fewer than 300,000 clones; more than 70% were seen once. This chain uses TRBV5-5 with TRBJ1-5; 7 positions match TRBD1. The receptor's source is a woman aged 40 to 50 who had recovered from COVID-19. The sequenced material came from peripheral blood. The CDR3 reads CASSFWPTGRNQPQHF. DNA for the CDR3: TGTGCCAGCAGTTTTTGGCCGACAGGGAGAAATCAGCCCCAGCATTTT.